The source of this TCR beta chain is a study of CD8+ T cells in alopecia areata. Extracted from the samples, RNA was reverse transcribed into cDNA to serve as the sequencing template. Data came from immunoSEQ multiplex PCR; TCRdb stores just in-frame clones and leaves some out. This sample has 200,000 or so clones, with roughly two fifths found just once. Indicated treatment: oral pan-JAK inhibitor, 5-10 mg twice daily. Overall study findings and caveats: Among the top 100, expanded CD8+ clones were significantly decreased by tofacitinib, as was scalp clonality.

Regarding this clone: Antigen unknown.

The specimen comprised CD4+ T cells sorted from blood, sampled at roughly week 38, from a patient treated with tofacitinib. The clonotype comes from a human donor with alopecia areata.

CDR3 DNA sequence: TGTGCCAGCAGCTCGCTAGGACAGGTCTACAATGAGCAGTTCTTC. Amino acid sequence: CASSSLGQVYNEQFF. This chain joins TRBV7-9 and TRBJ2-1; 7 bases agree with TRBD1. After removal of 4 bases from V and 3 bases from J, the junction contained 6 bases not matched to a gene. The CDR3 has 15 amino acids. CDR1 is SEHNR and CDR2 is FQNEAQ in the germline V gene (reference sequence).